Below, 4 T cell receptor beta chains from the same sample are listed, as sequenced in a study of T cell repertoires in cytomegalovirus infection. One entry per CDR3 protein results from TCRdb running MiXCR on the reads. This repertoire shows 150,000 to 200,000 distinct CDR3 sequences, 15% to 20% found once; its top ten account for approximately 2.9%. The sequenced sample was PBMCs. The source is a human donor in good health (CMV status not recorded). Some clones in this sample may be carry-over from other donors' samples.

This chain connects TRBV12-3 or TRBV12-4 to TRBJ1-3; 9 positions match TRBD1. The CDR3 spans 16 residues. With V trimmed by 8 bases and J by 7 bases, 15 bases remained unmatched. The CDR3 sequence: CASAPWTGVNSNTIYF. CDR3 DNA: TGTGCCAGCGCTCCTTGGACAGGGGTTAACAGTAACACCATATATTTT.

This chain joins TRBV27 and TRBJ1-2; tentatively, D is TRBD1 (6 bases). Germline V gene data show CDR1 as MNHEY and CDR2 as SMNVEV (reference sequence). The CDR3 runs to 15 residues. The germline V and J ends were trimmed by 7 bases and 4 bases, with 19 bases remaining between them. The CDR3 loop reads CASTIKTGGGYGYTF. DNA of the CDR3: TGTGCCAGCACAATTAAGACAGGAGGGGGCTATGGCTACACCTTC.

This clonotype has only a few counts. The V gene is TRBV11-2, the J gene TRBJ2-7, with D possibly matching TRBD1 (5 bases). This CDR3 comprises 15 residues. The germline V gene encodes CDR1 SGHAT and CDR2 FQNNGV. The V and J ends lost 5 bases and 6 bases respectively, with 20 bases between them. CDR3 amino acids: CASSLRTDTGGEQYF. The CDR3 nucleotides are TGTGCCAGCAGCCTAAGGACGGACACTGGTGGCGAGCAGTACTTC.

This clonotype has a handful of counts. V gene TRBV27 combines with J gene TRBJ2-2; D is possibly TRBD1 or TRBD2 (5 bases each). Germline CDR1 reads MNHEY; CDR2 reads SMNVEV (reference sequence). The CDR3 is 14 amino acids. Trimming cost V 2 bases and J 5 bases, with 9 bases left between them. The CDR3 here is CASSLEGRTGELFF. CDR3 sequence (DNA): TGTGCCAGCAGTTTAGAGGGGCGAACCGGGGAGCTGTTTTTT.